This record looks at one T cell receptor (beta chain) sequence and its context. The antigen is unknown. V lost 5 bases, J lost 3 bases, and 16 bases lay in between. Germline-derived CDR1 and CDR2 are MNHNS and SASEGT. The length of the CDR3 is 15 residues. The sample is drawn from a study of memory B cells and T cells in multiple sclerosis. Assay: immunoSEQ multiplex PCR; the TCRdb copy retains only in-frame clones and omits some. This sample has some 14,000 clones, with 69% found just once. Study-wide results and caveats: Compartments had unequal clone-set sizes, affecting shared clonotype counts.

The sequence derives from a human donor with multiple sclerosis. The sequenced sample consisted of memory (CD45RO+) CD4+ T cells from blood. The chain recombines TRBV6-1 with TRBJ1-2; D is undetermined. CDR3 protein: CASSHGLQPHYGYTF. The CDR3 coding sequence is TGTGCCAGCAGTCACGGACTCCAGCCCCACTATGGCTACACCTTC.